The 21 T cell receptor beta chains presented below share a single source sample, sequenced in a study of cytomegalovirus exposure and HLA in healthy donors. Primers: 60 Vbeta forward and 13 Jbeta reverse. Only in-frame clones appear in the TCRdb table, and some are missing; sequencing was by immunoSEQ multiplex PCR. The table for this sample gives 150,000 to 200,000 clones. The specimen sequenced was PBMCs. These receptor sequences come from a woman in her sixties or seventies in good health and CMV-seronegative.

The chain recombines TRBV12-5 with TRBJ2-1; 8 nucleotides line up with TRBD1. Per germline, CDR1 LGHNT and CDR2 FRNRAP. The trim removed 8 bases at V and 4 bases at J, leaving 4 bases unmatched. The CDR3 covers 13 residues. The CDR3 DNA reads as TGTGCTAGTTCCCGACAGGGGTACAATGAGCAGTTCTTC. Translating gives CASSRQGYNEQFF.

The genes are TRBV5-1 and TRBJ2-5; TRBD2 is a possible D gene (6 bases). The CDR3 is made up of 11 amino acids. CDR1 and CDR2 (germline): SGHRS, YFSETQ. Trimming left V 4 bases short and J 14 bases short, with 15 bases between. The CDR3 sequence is CASSGGTARYF. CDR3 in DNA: TGCGCCAGCAGCGGAGGGACGGCTCGTTACTTC.

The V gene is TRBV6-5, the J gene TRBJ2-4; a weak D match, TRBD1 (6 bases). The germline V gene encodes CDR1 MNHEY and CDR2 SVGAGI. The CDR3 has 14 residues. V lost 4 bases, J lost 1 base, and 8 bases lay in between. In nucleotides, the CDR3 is TGTGCCAGCAGTTCAACAGGGGCCAAAAACATTCAGTACTTC. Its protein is CASSSTGAKNIQYF.

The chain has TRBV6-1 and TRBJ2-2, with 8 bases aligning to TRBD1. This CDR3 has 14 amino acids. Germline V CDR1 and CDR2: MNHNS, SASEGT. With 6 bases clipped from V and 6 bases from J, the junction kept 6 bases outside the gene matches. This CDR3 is CASRRTGIAGELFF. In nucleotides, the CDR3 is TGTGCCAGCAGGAGGACAGGGATAGCCGGGGAGCTGTTTTTT.

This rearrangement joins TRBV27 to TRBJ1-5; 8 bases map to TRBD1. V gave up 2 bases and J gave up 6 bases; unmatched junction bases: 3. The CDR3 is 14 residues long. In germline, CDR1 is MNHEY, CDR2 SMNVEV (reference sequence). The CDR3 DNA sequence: TGTGCCAGCAGTTTACGGACAGGGATTCAGCCCCAGCATTTT. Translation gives CASSLRTGIQPQHF.

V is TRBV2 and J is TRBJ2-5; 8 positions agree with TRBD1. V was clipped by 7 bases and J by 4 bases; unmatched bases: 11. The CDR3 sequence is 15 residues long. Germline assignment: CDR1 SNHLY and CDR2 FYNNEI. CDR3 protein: CASTPGQVTGETQYF. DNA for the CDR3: TGTGCCAGCACGCCGGGACAGGTGACGGGAGAGACCCAGTACTTC.

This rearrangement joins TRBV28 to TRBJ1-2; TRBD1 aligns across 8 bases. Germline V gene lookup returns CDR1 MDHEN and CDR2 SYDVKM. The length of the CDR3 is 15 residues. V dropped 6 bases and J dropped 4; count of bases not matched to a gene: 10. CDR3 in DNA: TGTGCCAGCAGAACCCCAGGGGGCATCGTCTATGGCTACACCTTC. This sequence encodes CASRTPGGIVYGYTF.

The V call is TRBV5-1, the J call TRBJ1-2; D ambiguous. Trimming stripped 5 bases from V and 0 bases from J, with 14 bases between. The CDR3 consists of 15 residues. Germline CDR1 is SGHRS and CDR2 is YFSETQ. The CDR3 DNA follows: TGCGCCAGCAGAGAGAACAGACCGTCTAACTATGGCTACACCTTC. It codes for CASRENRPSNYGYTF.

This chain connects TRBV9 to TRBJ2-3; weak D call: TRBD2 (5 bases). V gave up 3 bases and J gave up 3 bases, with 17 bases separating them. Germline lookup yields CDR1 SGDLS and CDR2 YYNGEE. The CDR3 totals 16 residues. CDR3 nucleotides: TGTGCCAGCAGCGCCCGGCAACTAGGAGTAACAGATACGCAGTATTTT. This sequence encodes CASSARQLGVTDTQYF.

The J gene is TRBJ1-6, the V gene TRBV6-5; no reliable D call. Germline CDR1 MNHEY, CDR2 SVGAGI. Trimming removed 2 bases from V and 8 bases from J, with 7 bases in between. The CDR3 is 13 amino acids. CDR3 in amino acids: CASSYNPDSPLHF. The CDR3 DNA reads TGTGCCAGCAGTTACAACCCAGATTCACCCCTCCACTTT.

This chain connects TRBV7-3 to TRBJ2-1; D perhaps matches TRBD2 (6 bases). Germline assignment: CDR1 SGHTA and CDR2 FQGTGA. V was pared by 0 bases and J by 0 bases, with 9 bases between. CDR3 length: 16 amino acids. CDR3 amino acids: CASSLTGRGSYNEQFF. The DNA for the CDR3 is TGTGCCAGCAGCTTAACTGGGCGGGGCTCCTACAATGAGCAGTTCTTC.

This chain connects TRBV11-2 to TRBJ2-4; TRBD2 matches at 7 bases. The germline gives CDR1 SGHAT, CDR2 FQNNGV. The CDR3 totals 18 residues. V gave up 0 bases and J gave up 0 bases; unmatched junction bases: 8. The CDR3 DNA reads TGTGCCAGCAGCTTAGATTGGGGGGGGTACCTAGCCAAAAACATTCAGTACTTC. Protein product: CASSLDWGGYLAKNIQYF.

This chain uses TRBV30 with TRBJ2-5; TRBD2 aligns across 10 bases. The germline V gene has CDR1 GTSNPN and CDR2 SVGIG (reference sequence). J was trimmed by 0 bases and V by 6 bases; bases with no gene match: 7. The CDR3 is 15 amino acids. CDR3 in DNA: TGTGCCTGTGATGGGCTAGCGGGAGACCAAGAGACCCAGTACTTC. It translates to CACDGLAGDQETQYF. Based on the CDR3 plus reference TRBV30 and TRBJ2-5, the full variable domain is SQTIHQWPATLVQPVGSPLSLECTVEGTSNPNLYWYRQAAGRGLQLLFYSVGIGQISSEVPQNLSASRPQDRQFILSSKKLLLSDSGFYLCACDGLAGDQETQYFGPGTRLLVL.

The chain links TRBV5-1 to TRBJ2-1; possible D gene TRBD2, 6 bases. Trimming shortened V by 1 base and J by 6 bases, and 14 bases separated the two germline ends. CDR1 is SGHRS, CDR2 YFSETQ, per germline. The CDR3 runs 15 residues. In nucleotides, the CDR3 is TGCGCCAGCAGCTTGCCCCCCTTCGGGGGCAATGAGCAGTTCTTC. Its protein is CASSLPPFGGNEQFF.

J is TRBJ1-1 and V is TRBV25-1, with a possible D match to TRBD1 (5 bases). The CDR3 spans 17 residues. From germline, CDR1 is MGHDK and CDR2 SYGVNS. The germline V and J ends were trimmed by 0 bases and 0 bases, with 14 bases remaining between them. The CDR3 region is CASSEYGGVGMNTEAFF. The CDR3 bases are TGTGCCAGCAGTGAATATGGGGGGGTGGGTATGAACACTGAAGCTTTCTTT.

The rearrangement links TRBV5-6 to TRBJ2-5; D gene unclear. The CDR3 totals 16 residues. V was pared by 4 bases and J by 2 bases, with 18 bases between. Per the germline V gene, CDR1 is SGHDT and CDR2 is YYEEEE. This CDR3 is CASSPTLAVTQETQYF. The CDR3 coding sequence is TGTGCCAGCAGCCCGACACTCGCAGTAACTCAAGAGACCCAGTACTTC. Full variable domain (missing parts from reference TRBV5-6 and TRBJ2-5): DAGVTQSPTHLIKTRGQQVTLRCSPKSGHDTVSWYQQALGQGPQFIFQYYEEEERQRGNFPDRFSGHQFPNYSSELNVNALLLGDSALYLCASSPTLAVTQETQYFGPGTRLLVL.

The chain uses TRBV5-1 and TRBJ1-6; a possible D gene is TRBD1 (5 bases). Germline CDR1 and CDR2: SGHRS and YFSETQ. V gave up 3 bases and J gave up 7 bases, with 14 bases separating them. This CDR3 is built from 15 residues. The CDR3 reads CASSSASSGNSPLHF. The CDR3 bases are TGCGCCAGCAGCTCGGCCTCCTCAGGGAATTCACCCCTCCACTTT.

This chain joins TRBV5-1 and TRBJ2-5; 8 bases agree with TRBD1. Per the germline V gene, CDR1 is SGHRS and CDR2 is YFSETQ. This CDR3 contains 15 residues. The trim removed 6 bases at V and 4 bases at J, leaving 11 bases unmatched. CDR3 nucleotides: TGCGCCAGCATACAGGGGGTCCGGAGAGGAGAGACCCAGTACTTC. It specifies CASIQGVRRGETQYF.

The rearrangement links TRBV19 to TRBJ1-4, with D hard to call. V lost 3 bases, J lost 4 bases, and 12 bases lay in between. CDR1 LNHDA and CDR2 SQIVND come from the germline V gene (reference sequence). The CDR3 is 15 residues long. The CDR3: CASSIRQNYNEKLFF. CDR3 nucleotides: TGTGCCAGTAGTATCAGGCAGAATTATAATGAAAAACTGTTTTTT.

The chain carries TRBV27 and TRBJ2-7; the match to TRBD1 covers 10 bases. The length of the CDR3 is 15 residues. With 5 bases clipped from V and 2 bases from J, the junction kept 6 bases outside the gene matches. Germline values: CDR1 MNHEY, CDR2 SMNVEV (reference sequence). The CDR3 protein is CASSPSGQGAYEQYF. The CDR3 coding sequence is TGTGCCAGCAGTCCTTCTGGACAGGGGGCCTACGAGCAGTACTTC.

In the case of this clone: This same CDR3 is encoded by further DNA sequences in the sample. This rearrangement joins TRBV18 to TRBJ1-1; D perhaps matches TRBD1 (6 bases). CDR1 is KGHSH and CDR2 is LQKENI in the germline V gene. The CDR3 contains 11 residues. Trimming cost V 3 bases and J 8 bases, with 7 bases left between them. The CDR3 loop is CASSPDREAFF. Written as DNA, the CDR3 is TGTGCCAGCTCACCGGACAGAGAAGCTTTCTTT.